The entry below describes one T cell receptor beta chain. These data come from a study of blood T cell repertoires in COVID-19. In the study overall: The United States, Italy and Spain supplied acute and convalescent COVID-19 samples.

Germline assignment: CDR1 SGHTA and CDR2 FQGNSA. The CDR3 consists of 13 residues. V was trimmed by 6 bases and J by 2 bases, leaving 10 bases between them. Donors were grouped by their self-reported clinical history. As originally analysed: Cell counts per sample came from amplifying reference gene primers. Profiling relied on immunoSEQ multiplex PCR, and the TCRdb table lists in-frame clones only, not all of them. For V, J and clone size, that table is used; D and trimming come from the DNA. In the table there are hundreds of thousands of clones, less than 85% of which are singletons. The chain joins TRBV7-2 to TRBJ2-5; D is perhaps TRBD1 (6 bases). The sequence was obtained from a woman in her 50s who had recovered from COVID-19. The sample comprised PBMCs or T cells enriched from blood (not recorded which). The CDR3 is CASRDTGQETQYF. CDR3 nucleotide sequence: TGTGCCAGCAGGGATACAGGGCAAGAGACCCAGTACTTC.